The 21 T cell receptor beta chains given below trace back to one sample, sequenced in a study of CD4+ T cells in melanoma. Libraries were prepared by immunoSEQ multiplex PCR; TCRdb keeps only in-frame clonotypes and omits some of them. This sample has more than 9,000 clones, with around 67% found just once. Input material: cells from a culture (not recorded whether cultured in vitro). These receptors all come from a human donor with melanoma.

The rearrangement uses TRBV2 and TRBJ2-5; 8 bases line up with TRBD1. Germline V lookup: CDR1 SNHLY, CDR2 FYNNEI. This CDR3 contains 14 residues. V gave up 3 bases and J gave up 4 bases; unmatched junction bases: 4. DNA for the CDR3: TGTGCCAGCAGTGATGAACAGGGGGGAGAGACCCAGTACTTC. This codes for CASSDEQGGETQYF. The entire variable domain, with the rest obtained from reference TRBV2 and TRBJ2-5, is as follows: EPEVTQTPSHQVTQMGQEVILRCVPISNHLYFYWYRQILGQKVEFLVSFYNNEISEKSEIFDDQFSVERPDGSNFTLKIRSTKLEDSAMYFCASSDEQGGETQYFGPGTRLLVL.

The rearrangement joins TRBV9 to TRBJ1-1; D gene unclear. CDR1 and CDR2 from the germline V gene are SGDLS and YYNGEE. The V end was cut by 4 bases, the J end by 0 bases, with 13 bases between. The CDR3 is 15 amino acids. Here the CDR3 reads CASSFGLRMNTEAFF. In DNA, the CDR3 is TGTGCCAGCAGCTTCGGACTGAGAATGAACACTGAAGCTTTCTTT.

The rearrangement joins TRBV12-5 to TRBJ1-1; D ambiguous. This CDR3 region has 16 residues. CDR1 LGHNT and CDR2 FRNRAP come from the germline V gene. The V and J ends lost 1 base and 3 bases respectively, with 15 bases between them. This CDR3 reads CASGLAKGNLYTEAFF. The CDR3 nucleotides read TGTGCTAGTGGTTTGGCTAAGGGAAATCTCTACACTGAAGCTTTCTTT.

CDR3 in DNA: TGTGCCAGAAGCCCCCAATTGCAGCGACAGGGAGAGGCACCAAGCGAGACCCAGTACTTC. This translates into CARSPQLQRQGEAPSETQYF. V and J are TRBV5-3 and TRBJ2-5; 7 nucleotides line up with TRBD1. TRBV5-3 is labeled an ORF, and its function is uncertain. The CDR3 runs to 20 residues. The junction had 26 bases not matched to a gene; V was cut back by 4 bases and J by 5 bases.

J is TRBJ2-1 and V is TRBV29-1; the D gene is possibly TRBD2 (7 bases). V dropped 4 bases and J dropped 8 bases, with 21 bases sitting between them. Germline V gene lookup returns CDR1 SQVTM and CDR2 ANQGSEA. The CDR3 is 15 residues long. CDR3 region: CSVALPAGALYEQFF. Written as DNA, the CDR3 is TGCAGCGTTGCACTCCCTGCGGGGGCACTCTATGAGCAGTTCTTC.

V gene TRBV2 combines with J gene TRBJ1-1, with a weak D call TRBD1 (5 bases). The CDR3 is 15 amino acids. Deletions cut 6 bases from V and 0 bases from J, with 14 bases between. The germline V gene has CDR1 SNHLY and CDR2 FYNNEI. The CDR3 loop reads CASSFQGPLNTEAFF. Here the CDR3 DNA reads TGTGCCAGCAGCTTCCAGGGACCGCTGAACACTGAAGCTTTCTTT.

As to this clone: The limits of the CDR3 on the DNA are not certain, so only TCRdb's listed CDR3 is given. This chain uses TRBV7-2 with TRBJ2-1; the tabulated D call, TRBD1, remains unverified against the DNA. The CDR3 sequence runs 16 residues, both termini included. CDR1 and CDR2 from the germline V gene are SGHTA and FQGNSA. The CDR3 reads CASSFLWGSMANEQFF.

This clone was seen more than once but under ten times. J is TRBJ2-5 and V is TRBV7-9, with 8 bases matching TRBD2. The CDR3 totals 13 residues. V dropped 4 bases and J dropped 7; count of bases not matched to a gene: 5. The V gene's germline CDR1 is SEHNR and CDR2 FQNEAQ (reference sequence). The CDR3 loop is CASSSTGLGTQYF. DNA for the CDR3: TGTGCCAGCAGCTCGACGGGACTAGGGACCCAGTACTTC.

This clone has only a few counts. The V gene is TRBV5-1, the J gene TRBJ2-7; TRBD2 is a possible D gene (5 bases). Trimming stripped 8 bases from V and 2 bases from J, with 17 bases between. CDR3 length: 14 residues. Germline lookup yields CDR1 SGHRS and CDR2 YFSETQ. In DNA form, the CDR3 reads TGCGCCAGTAAAGCGGTGTCAGGCCCCTACGAGCAGTACTTC. Translating it yields CASKAVSGPYEQYF.

This clone was observed a single time. CDR3 protein: CASSPGAAPGTFF. For the CDR3, the DNA is TGTGCCAGCAGCCCTGGGGCAGCTCCTGGGACTTTCTTT. The rearrangement joins TRBV7-8 to TRBJ1-1, with a weak D call TRBD1 (5 bases). The CDR3 has 13 amino acids. CDR1 and CDR2 from the germline V gene are SGHVS and FQNEAQ. V lost 5 bases to trimming and J lost 12 bases, with 19 bases between them. The whole variable domain, remainder taken from reference TRBV7-8 and TRBJ1-1, is GAGVSQSPRYKVAKRGQDVALRCDPISGHVSLFWYQQALGQGPEFLTYFQNEAQLDKSGLPSDRFFAERPEGSVSTLKIQRTQQEDSAVYLCASSPGAAPGTFFGQGTRLTVV.

Of note for this clone: Germline and junction disagree at one end, which may indicate a read error. The chain uses TRBV7-9 and TRBJ1-1, with D perhaps TRBD1 (5 bases). The CDR3 length is 11 residues. Germline CDR1 SEHNR, CDR2 FQNEAQ (reference sequence). The CDR3 DNA sequence: TGTGCCAGCGGCGGCGGGGGTGGCTGGCTCTTT. This encodes CASGGGGGWLF.

The V call is TRBV7-9, the J call TRBJ2-1; tentatively, D is TRBD1 or TRBD2 (5 bases each). There are 15 residues in the CDR3. V lost 1 base, J lost 2 bases, and 9 bases lay in between. Germline loops: CDR1 SEHNR, CDR2 FQNEAQ (reference sequence). This CDR3 reads CASSLGGITYNEQFF. The DNA for the CDR3 is TGTGCCAGCAGCTTAGGGGGGATTACCTACAATGAGCAGTTCTTC.

The chain recombines TRBV6-1 with TRBJ1-1; perhaps TRBD1 as D (5 bases). There are 11 residues in the CDR3. In germline, CDR1 is MNHNS, CDR2 SASEGT. The V end was cut by 7 bases, the J end by 7 bases, with 10 bases between. CDR3 sequence: CASIRGIEAFF. The CDR3 DNA reads as TGTGCCAGCATCCGGGGGATTGAAGCTTTCTTT.

The J gene is TRBJ2-7, the V gene TRBV7-2; 8 bases match TRBD2. Germline V gene lookup returns CDR1 SGHTA and CDR2 FQGNSA. There are 15 residues in the CDR3. The trim removed 3 bases at V and 0 bases at J, leaving 4 bases unmatched. The CDR3: CASSFYSGGSYEQYF. The CDR3 DNA is TGTGCCAGCAGCTTTTACAGCGGGGGCTCCTACGAGCAGTACTTC.

The chain joins TRBV19 to TRBJ1-1; 7 bases are a match to TRBD1. Germline values: CDR1 LNHDA, CDR2 SQIVND (reference sequence). The CDR3 length is 15 residues. The J segment lost 6 bases and the V segment lost 9 bases, leaving 16 bases of the junction unmatched. The CDR3 region has the DNA TGTGCCAGCAGAGCGGGCAGGGGGTTGTCTCCTGAAGCTTTCTTT. It encodes CASRAGRGLSPEAFF.

This clone appeared a single time. The J gene is TRBJ1-1, the V gene TRBV5-5; unclear D gene. Germline loops: CDR1 SGHKS, CDR2 YYEKEE (reference sequence). The V end lost 0 bases, the J end lost 5 bases, and 23 bases lay between the germline ends. The CDR3 is made up of 18 amino acids. The CDR3 sequence is CASSLALMSKLTSTEAFF. CDR3 DNA: TGTGCCAGCAGCTTGGCCTTAATGTCAAAATTGACTTCGACTGAAGCTTTCTTT. The complete variable domain, with remaining parts taken from reference TRBV5-5 and TRBJ1-1, reads DAGVTQSPTHLIKTRGQQVTLRCSPISGHKSVSWYQQVLGQGPQFIFQYYEKEERGRGNFPDRFSARQFPNYSSELNVNALLLGDSALYLCASSLALMSKLTSTEAFFGQGTRLTVV.

The chain links TRBV4-2 to TRBJ1-2, with unresolved D. Trimming left V 5 bases short and J 0 bases short, with 7 bases between. This CDR3 contains 13 residues. Germline lookup yields CDR1 LGHNA and CDR2 YNFKEQ. CDR3 in DNA: TGTGCCAGCAGCTTTTTGGCTAACTATGGCTACACCTTC. Its translation is CASSFLANYGYTF.

The CDR3 DNA reads as TGTGCCAGCAGTCGTCGTATACCCTTGAACACTGAAGCTTTCTTT. Residues: CASSRRIPLNTEAFF. The V call is TRBV6-6, the J call TRBJ1-1, with D unresolved. The CDR3 length is 15 residues. CDR1 and CDR2 from the germline V gene are MNHNY and SVGAGI (reference sequence). The V end lost 5 bases, the J end lost 0 bases, and 13 bases lay between the germline ends.

V gene TRBV5-8 combines with J gene TRBJ2-7; weak D call: TRBD1 (5 bases). The ends were cut back, 0 bases at V and 2 bases at J, with 15 bases in the middle. CDR3 length: 16 residues. The germline gives CDR1 SGHTS, CDR2 YDEGEE. The CDR3 region has the DNA TGTGCCAGCAGCTTGGTGCCGACAGAGGCAACCTACGAGCAGTACTTC. Its protein is CASSLVPTEATYEQYF.

V usage is TRBV11-2 and J usage is TRBJ1-5; D is possibly TRBD1 (5 bases). This CDR3 comprises 17 residues. V was trimmed by 2 bases and J by 6 bases, leaving 20 bases between them. The germline CDR1 and CDR2 sequences are SGHAT and FQNNGV. Here the CDR3 reads CASSLSARGFSGQPQHF. The CDR3 DNA reads as TGTGCCAGCAGCTTATCAGCGCGGGGGTTCTCAGGTCAGCCCCAGCATTTT.

This clone was counted only a few times. The chain employs TRBV10-1 and TRBJ1-1; TRBD1 is a possible D gene (5 bases). V dropped 3 bases and J dropped 1 base, with 12 bases sitting between them. CDR1 is WNHNN and CDR2 is SYGVQD in the germline V gene (reference sequence). The CDR3 extends over 15 amino acids. The CDR3 is CASSDQGSGNTEAFF. In DNA form, the CDR3 reads TGCGCCAGCAGTGATCAGGGCTCCGGGAACACTGAAGCTTTCTTT.